The 17 T cell receptor beta chains below all came from one sample that was sequenced in a study of shared clonotypes between healthy human individuals. The protocol was immunoSEQ multiplex PCR, while the TCRdb copy is restricted to in-frame clones and leaves out a portion. Of roughly 720,000 clones listed, 90% are singletons. Sequencing was done on a sample of memory CD8+ T cells from PBMCs. The sample's subset: CD45RO+ cells pooled with CCR7-negative TemRA cells. These receptors were collected from a man younger than 35 in good health. Some clones in this sample may be carry-over from other donors' samples.

The chain couples TRBV6-1 to TRBJ2-7; TRBD1 matches 7 bases. Germline assignment: CDR1 MNHNS and CDR2 SASEGT. CDR3 length equals 13 residues. J lost 2 bases, V lost 6 bases, and 4 bases had no gene match. CDR3 sequence reads: CASRTDRAYEQYF. CDR3 DNA sequence: TGTGCCAGCAGGACTGACAGGGCCTACGAGCAGTACTTC.

The genes are TRBV29-1 and TRBJ2-2; perhaps TRBD1 as D (6 bases). The V gene's germline CDR1 is SQVTM and CDR2 ANQGSEA. V was clipped by 3 bases and J by 0 bases, with 11 bases between them. The CDR3 length is 15 residues. The CDR3 region is CSVDFAGANTGELFF. The CDR3 DNA follows: TGCAGCGTTGACTTCGCAGGGGCGAACACCGGGGAGCTGTTTTTT.

The rearrangement links TRBV27 to TRBJ1-3, with D maybe TRBD1 (6 bases). Germline lookup yields CDR1 MNHEY and CDR2 SMNVEV (reference sequence). The ends were cut back, 5 bases at V and 0 bases at J, with 17 bases in the middle. This CDR3 is built from 17 residues. The CDR3 loop is CASSPGGFSYSGNTIYF. CDR3 DNA: TGTGCCAGCAGTCCTGGGGGCTTCTCTTACTCTGGAAACACCATATATTTT.

V gene TRBV29-1 combines with J gene TRBJ1-4; tentative D call: TRBD1 (5 bases). The CDR3 is 14 amino acids. Germline CDR1 and CDR2: SQVTM and ANQGSEA. V lost 6 bases and J lost 2, with 13 bases in between. The CDR3 region has the DNA TGCAGCGTCCGACGTAGGGGTACTAATGAAAAACTGTTTTTT. As protein: CSVRRRGTNEKLFF. The complete variable domain, with remaining parts taken from reference TRBV29-1 and TRBJ1-4, reads SAVISQKPSRDICQRGTSLTIQCQVDSQVTMMFWYRQQPGQSLTLIATANQGSEATYESGFVIDKFPISRPNLTFSTLTVSNMSPEDSSIYLCSVRRRGTNEKLFFGSGTQLSVL.

This chain joins TRBV28 and TRBJ2-5, with 7 bases lining up with TRBD1. The trim removed 5 bases at V and 0 bases at J, leaving 6 bases unmatched. Germline V gene data show CDR1 as MDHEN and CDR2 as SYDVKM. The CDR3 has 15 residues. The CDR3 DNA follows: TGTGCCAGCAGTGCCCTCGACAGGGACCAAGAGACCCAGTACTTC. Translation gives CASSALDRDQETQYF.

The rearrangement uses TRBV7-9 and TRBJ1-2, with D perhaps TRBD1 (5 bases). Germline CDR1 reads SEHNR; CDR2 reads FQNEAQ (reference sequence). V was trimmed by 1 base and J by 0 bases, leaving 9 bases between them. CDR3 length: 15 amino acids. The CDR3 DNA follows: TGTGCCAGCAGCTTAGATGTGGGGCCTAACTATGGCTACACCTTC. It encodes CASSLDVGPNYGYTF.

J is TRBJ2-2 and V is TRBV9, with unresolved D. Germline values: CDR1 SGDLS, CDR2 YYNGEE. V was shortened by 4 bases and J by 5 bases, with 12 bases between the two germline ends. There are 14 residues in the CDR3. The CDR3 coding sequence is TGTGCCAGCAGCCCAACTGTGGGTACCGGGGAGCTGTTTTTT. Translating it yields CASSPTVGTGELFF.

The genes are TRBV9 and TRBJ2-7; 10 bases are shared with TRBD2. Germline V gene sequence: CDR1 SGDLS, CDR2 YYNGEE. V was clipped by 0 bases and J by 6 bases; unmatched bases: 6. The CDR3 is 15 amino acids. The CDR3 coding sequence is TGTGCCAGCAGCGTAGGGGCTAGCGGGAGTTCCGAGCAGTACTTC. It specifies CASSVGASGSSEQYF.

This clone was picked up one time. The rearrangement links TRBV2 to TRBJ2-3; D assignment may be TRBD1 or TRBD2 (5 bases each). Germline V gene data show CDR1 as SNHLY and CDR2 as FYNNEI. The CDR3 extends over 14 amino acids. The ends were cut back, 5 bases at V and 1 base at J, with 10 bases in the middle. The CDR3 sequence: CASSPGRGTDTQYF. CDR3 nucleotide sequence: TGTGCCAGCAGTCCGGGACGGGGCACAGATACGCAGTATTTT.

The CDR3 sequence: CASSYSDLTYEQYF. In nucleotides, the CDR3 is TGTGCCAGCAGTTACTCGGATCTTACCTACGAGCAGTACTTC. The V call is TRBV6-6, the J call TRBJ2-7; D not certain. This CDR3 region has 14 residues. The V gene's germline CDR1 is MNHNY and CDR2 SVGAGI (reference sequence). V was shortened by 0 bases and J by 2 bases, with 8 bases between the two germline ends.

This sequence joins TRBV15 and TRBJ2-2; D is unclear. The V end was cut by 5 bases, the J end by 0 bases, with 10 bases between. Germline V lookup: CDR1 LNHNV, CDR2 YYDKDF (reference sequence). This CDR3 has 15 amino acids. CDR3 DNA: TGTGCCACCAGCCTTGCGGTCGCGAACACCGGGGAGCTGTTTTTT. It encodes CATSLAVANTGELFF.

V and J are TRBV4-3 and TRBJ2-7; 14 nucleotides agree with TRBD2. Per germline, CDR1 LGHNA and CDR2 YSLEER. The J segment lost 5 bases and the V segment lost 4 bases, leaving 10 bases of the junction unmatched. CDR3 size: 17 residues. CDR3 amino acids: CASSRGLAGGRLNEQYF. The DNA for the CDR3 is TGCGCCAGCAGCCGAGGACTAGCGGGAGGTAGGCTAAACGAGCAGTACTTC.

The chain carries TRBV27 and TRBJ2-1; tentatively, D is TRBD2 (7 bases). The germline V and J ends were trimmed by 10 bases and 11 bases, with 24 bases remaining between them. Germline assignment: CDR1 MNHEY and CDR2 SMNVEV (reference sequence). The CDR3 consists of 14 residues. DNA for the CDR3: TGTGCCACCACTACATCTGGGGGGGGGCCGAAGCAGTTCTTC. Translating gives CATTTSGGGPKQFF.

This sequence joins TRBV27 and TRBJ2-5, with D hard to call. Trimming stripped 2 bases from V and 5 bases from J, with 9 bases between. Germline V gives CDR1 MNHEY, CDR2 SMNVEV (reference sequence). CDR3 size: 13 residues. Here the CDR3 reads CASSLGRVETQYF. The CDR3 region has the DNA TGTGCCAGCAGTTTAGGTCGGGTGGAGACCCAGTACTTC.

The V and J genes are TRBV4-1 and TRBJ1-2; D perhaps matches TRBD1 (5 bases). Germline CDR1 MGHRA, CDR2 YSYEKL. This CDR3 spans 15 amino acids. Trimming shortened V by 0 bases and J by 5 bases, and 13 bases separated the two germline ends. The CDR3 DNA follows: TGCGCCAGCAGCCAAGAGGGGGGTGTCGGGTATGGCTACACCTTC. This codes for CASSQEGGVGYGYTF.

The rearrangement links TRBV28 to TRBJ1-5, with D hard to call. The CDR3 extends over 13 amino acids. Germline loops: CDR1 MDHEN, CDR2 SYDVKM. V shed 2 bases and J shed 7 bases, with 9 bases lying between them. The CDR3 sequence: CASSLAGYQPQHF. The CDR3 DNA is TGTGCCAGCAGTTTAGCAGGTTACCAGCCCCAGCATTTT.

In DNA form, the CDR3 reads TGCGCCAGCAGCCACAGCGGGAGCACAGATACGCAGTATTTT. Its translation is CASSHSGSTDTQYF. The chain couples TRBV4-1 to TRBJ2-3; D possibly corresponds to TRBD2 (6 bases). This CDR3 region has 14 residues. Germline CDR1 is MGHRA and CDR2 is YSYEKL. Trimming cost V 3 bases and J 0 bases, with 7 bases left between them.